This T cell receptor beta chain was sequenced during a study of blood T cell repertoires in COVID-19. Study-wide context: Donors in the United States, Italy and Spain gave samples during acute or convalescent COVID-19. T cells, B-cell-depleted T cells, or PBMCs provided the cDNA or gDNA that served as material.

Authors' methods: By means of reference gene primer amplification, nucleated cell counts were estimated. Data came from immunoSEQ multiplex PCR; TCRdb stores just in-frame clones and leaves some out. That table gives V, J and clone size, and the DNA gave D and trimming. Of 13,000 or so clones in the sample, 70% to 90% are singletons; the top ten hold 2.6%. In its sample, this clone was seen once. The material sequenced was peripheral blood. The receptor's source is a human donor in a cohort sampled during active COVID-19.

The DNA for the CDR3 is TGTGCCAGCAGCTTAATGGCAGGGGGAGGAATCACAGATACGCAGTATTTT. It encodes CASSLMAGGGITDTQYF. V usage is TRBV5-4 and J usage is TRBJ2-3; TRBD1 might be the D (7 bases). Between the trimmed V and J ends, which lost 2 bases and 2 bases, there was a span of 18 bases. Germline CDR1 is SGHNT and CDR2 is YYREEE (reference sequence). The CDR3 extends over 17 amino acids.